This TCR beta chain was profiled in a study of siplizumab effects on memory and regulatory T cells. The study, taken as a whole, reports: Confirmatory evidence of suppressive function in proliferating siplizumab-culture Tregs was not obtained.

Turning to this clone: Antigen unknown.

The method was immunoSEQ multiplex PCR; TCRdb's version includes in-frame clones alone and lacks a portion of them. Of 45,000 to 60,000 clones listed, 87% are singletons. Germline V gene sequence: CDR1 MNHEY, CDR2 SVGAGI. This CDR3 is 15 amino acids long. Trimming cost V 0 bases and J 3 bases, with 11 bases left between them. Input material: naive CD8+ T cells sorted from blood. V gene TRBV6-5 combines with J gene TRBJ1-2; no clear D. This TCR was recovered from a human donor in good health. DNA of the CDR3: TGTGCCAGCAGTTACTCCCGGACGGGGTACTATGGCTACACCTTC. Translation gives CASSYSRTGYYGYTF.